The 10 T cell receptor beta chains below come from one sample, sequenced in a study of technical replicates of blood from a few donors. Here immunoSEQ multiplex PCR was the method, and the copy in TCRdb shows in-frame clones only, minus some. The sample lists roughly 71,000 clones; around 90% were seen once. The sequencing sample was made of T cells isolated from PBMCs. All receptors derive from a human donor in good health.

CDR3 amino acids: CASRIGQGRRLSTEAFF. As DNA, the CDR3 is TGCGCCAGCAGAATCGGACAGGGAAGACGGTTAAGCACTGAAGCTTTCTTT. The chain recombines TRBV10-2 with TRBJ1-1, with TRBD1 matching over 8 bases. J was trimmed by 4 bases and V by 6 bases; bases with no gene match: 16. CDR3 length: 17 residues. CDR1 and CDR2 (germline): WSHSY, SAAADI.

V usage is TRBV14 and J usage is TRBJ2-7, with D perhaps TRBD1 (5 bases). CDR3 length equals 14 residues. From germline, CDR1 is SGHDN and CDR2 FVKESK. The V end lost 0 bases, the J end lost 3 bases, and 9 bases lay between the germline ends. CDR3 region: CASSQENRIYEQYF. The CDR3 nucleotides are TGTGCCAGCAGCCAAGAAAACAGGATCTACGAGCAGTACTTC. Combining the CDR3 with reference TRBV14 and TRBJ2-7 gives the whole variable domain EAGVTQFPSHSVIEKGQTVTLRCDPISGHDNLYWYRRVMGKEIKFLLHFVKESKQDESGMPNNRFLAERTGGTYSTLKVQPAELEDSGVYFCASSQENRIYEQYFGPGTRLTVT.

This chain joins TRBV5-4 and TRBJ2-7; 7 bases line up with TRBD2. The CDR3 runs to 15 residues. Germline lookup yields CDR1 SGHNT and CDR2 YYREEE (reference sequence). Unmatched junction bases numbered 8, after V lost 3 bases and J lost 2 bases. The CDR3 reads CASSSILAVPYEQYF. In DNA form, the CDR3 reads TGTGCCAGCAGCTCGATTCTAGCGGTACCCTACGAGCAGTACTTC.

V and J are TRBV9 and TRBJ2-1, with 8 bases matching TRBD2. V was pared by 3 bases and J by 2 bases, with 4 bases of the junction left unmatched. Looked up from germline, CDR1 is SGDLS and CDR2 is YYNGEE. The CDR3 sequence is 15 residues long. The CDR3 DNA follows: TGTGCCAGCAGCGGATCGGGACTAGCCTACAATGAGCAGTTCTTC. Protein product: CASSGSGLAYNEQFF.

The chain joins TRBV9 to TRBJ2-1, with 7 bases identical to TRBD2. With V trimmed by 0 bases and J by 5 bases, 8 bases remained unmatched. CDR1 and CDR2 from the germline V gene are SGDLS and YYNGEE. CDR3 length: 16 residues. CDR3 sequence reads: CASSVAVGLGHNEQFF. The CDR3, as DNA: TGTGCCAGCAGCGTAGCTGTCGGACTAGGCCACAATGAGCAGTTCTTC.

CDR3 sequence reads: CASSLGRLPVYEQYF. The CDR3 DNA is TGTGCCAGCAGTTTAGGCAGGCTCCCAGTCTACGAGCAGTACTTC. The chain is built from TRBV27 and TRBJ2-7; no clear D gene. The CDR3 loop spans 15 amino acids. Between the trimmed V and J ends, which lost 2 bases and 3 bases, there was a span of 14 bases. From germline, CDR1 is MNHEY and CDR2 SMNVEV (reference sequence).

V is TRBV5-6 and J is TRBJ2-3; 7 positions match TRBD1. Unmatched junction bases numbered 6, after V lost 4 bases and J lost 4 bases. Germline V gene lookup returns CDR1 SGHDT and CDR2 YYEEEE. The CDR3 loop spans 14 amino acids. CDR3 in amino acids: CASSLGTAADTQYF. CDR3 DNA: TGTGCCAGCAGCCTAGGGACAGCGGCAGATACGCAGTATTTT.

The chain is built from TRBV6-5 and TRBJ2-4, with 11 bases fitting TRBD2. This CDR3 contains 14 residues. The germline CDR1 and CDR2 sequences are MNHEY and SVGAGI. V lost 6 bases, J lost 7 bases, and 5 bases stayed unmatched. CDR3 DNA sequence: TGTGCCAGCAGCTTAGCGGGAGGGCGGAACATTCAGTACTTC. Its translation: CASSLAGGRNIQYF.

V is TRBV5-6 and J is TRBJ2-1, with 13 bases fitting TRBD2. V shed 3 bases, J shed 10 bases, and the junction held 7 bases outside the gene matches. The CDR3 totals 15 residues. Germline V gene data show CDR1 as SGHDT and CDR2 as YYEEEE. The CDR3 DNA is TGTGCCAGCAGCTCACTAGCGGGAGGGCCGGTAGAGCAGTTCTTC. Residues: CASSSLAGGPVEQFF.

The chain has TRBV9 and TRBJ2-2; a possible D gene is TRBD1 (6 bases). V lost 0 bases to trimming and J lost 5 bases, with 11 bases between them. CDR1 SGDLS and CDR2 YYNGEE come from the germline V gene. The CDR3 contains 15 residues. The CDR3 sequence: CASSVEGTLTGELFF. CDR3 in DNA: TGTGCCAGCAGCGTAGAAGGGACACTAACCGGGGAGCTGTTTTTT.